The TCR beta chain described here comes from a study of T cells in Graves' hyperthyroidism and ophthalmopathy. The CDR3 has 18 amino acids. The V and J ends lost 4 bases and 0 bases, in that order; junction bases with no gene match: 8. Germline V gives CDR1 SGHRS, CDR2 YFSETQ. This clonotype was observed at least ten times. TCR beta CDR3 regions were amplified from RNA. When the TCR CDR3 underwent first-round RT-PCR, the HTBI primer set was used. TCRdb re-called the multiplex PCR reads through MiXCR, storing one row per CDR3 protein. The repertoire has about 180,000 distinct CDR3 sequences, about 17% of them found once; the top ten carry roughly 32%. Patients aged 18 to 65 with hyperthyroidism were newly diagnosed, with duration under 2 months. Investigators excluded patients with uncontrolled infection, other autoimmune disease, pregnancy or lactation.

The receptor comes from a woman in her 50s with Graves' hyperthyroidism. This chain joins TRBV5-1 and TRBJ2-7, with 15 bases aligning to TRBD2. Sequencing was performed on blood. The CDR3 DNA is TGCGCCAGCAGCCAGGGACTAGCGGGGGGACCGAGCTCCTACGAGCAGTACTTC. Translating gives CASSQGLAGGPSSYEQYF.